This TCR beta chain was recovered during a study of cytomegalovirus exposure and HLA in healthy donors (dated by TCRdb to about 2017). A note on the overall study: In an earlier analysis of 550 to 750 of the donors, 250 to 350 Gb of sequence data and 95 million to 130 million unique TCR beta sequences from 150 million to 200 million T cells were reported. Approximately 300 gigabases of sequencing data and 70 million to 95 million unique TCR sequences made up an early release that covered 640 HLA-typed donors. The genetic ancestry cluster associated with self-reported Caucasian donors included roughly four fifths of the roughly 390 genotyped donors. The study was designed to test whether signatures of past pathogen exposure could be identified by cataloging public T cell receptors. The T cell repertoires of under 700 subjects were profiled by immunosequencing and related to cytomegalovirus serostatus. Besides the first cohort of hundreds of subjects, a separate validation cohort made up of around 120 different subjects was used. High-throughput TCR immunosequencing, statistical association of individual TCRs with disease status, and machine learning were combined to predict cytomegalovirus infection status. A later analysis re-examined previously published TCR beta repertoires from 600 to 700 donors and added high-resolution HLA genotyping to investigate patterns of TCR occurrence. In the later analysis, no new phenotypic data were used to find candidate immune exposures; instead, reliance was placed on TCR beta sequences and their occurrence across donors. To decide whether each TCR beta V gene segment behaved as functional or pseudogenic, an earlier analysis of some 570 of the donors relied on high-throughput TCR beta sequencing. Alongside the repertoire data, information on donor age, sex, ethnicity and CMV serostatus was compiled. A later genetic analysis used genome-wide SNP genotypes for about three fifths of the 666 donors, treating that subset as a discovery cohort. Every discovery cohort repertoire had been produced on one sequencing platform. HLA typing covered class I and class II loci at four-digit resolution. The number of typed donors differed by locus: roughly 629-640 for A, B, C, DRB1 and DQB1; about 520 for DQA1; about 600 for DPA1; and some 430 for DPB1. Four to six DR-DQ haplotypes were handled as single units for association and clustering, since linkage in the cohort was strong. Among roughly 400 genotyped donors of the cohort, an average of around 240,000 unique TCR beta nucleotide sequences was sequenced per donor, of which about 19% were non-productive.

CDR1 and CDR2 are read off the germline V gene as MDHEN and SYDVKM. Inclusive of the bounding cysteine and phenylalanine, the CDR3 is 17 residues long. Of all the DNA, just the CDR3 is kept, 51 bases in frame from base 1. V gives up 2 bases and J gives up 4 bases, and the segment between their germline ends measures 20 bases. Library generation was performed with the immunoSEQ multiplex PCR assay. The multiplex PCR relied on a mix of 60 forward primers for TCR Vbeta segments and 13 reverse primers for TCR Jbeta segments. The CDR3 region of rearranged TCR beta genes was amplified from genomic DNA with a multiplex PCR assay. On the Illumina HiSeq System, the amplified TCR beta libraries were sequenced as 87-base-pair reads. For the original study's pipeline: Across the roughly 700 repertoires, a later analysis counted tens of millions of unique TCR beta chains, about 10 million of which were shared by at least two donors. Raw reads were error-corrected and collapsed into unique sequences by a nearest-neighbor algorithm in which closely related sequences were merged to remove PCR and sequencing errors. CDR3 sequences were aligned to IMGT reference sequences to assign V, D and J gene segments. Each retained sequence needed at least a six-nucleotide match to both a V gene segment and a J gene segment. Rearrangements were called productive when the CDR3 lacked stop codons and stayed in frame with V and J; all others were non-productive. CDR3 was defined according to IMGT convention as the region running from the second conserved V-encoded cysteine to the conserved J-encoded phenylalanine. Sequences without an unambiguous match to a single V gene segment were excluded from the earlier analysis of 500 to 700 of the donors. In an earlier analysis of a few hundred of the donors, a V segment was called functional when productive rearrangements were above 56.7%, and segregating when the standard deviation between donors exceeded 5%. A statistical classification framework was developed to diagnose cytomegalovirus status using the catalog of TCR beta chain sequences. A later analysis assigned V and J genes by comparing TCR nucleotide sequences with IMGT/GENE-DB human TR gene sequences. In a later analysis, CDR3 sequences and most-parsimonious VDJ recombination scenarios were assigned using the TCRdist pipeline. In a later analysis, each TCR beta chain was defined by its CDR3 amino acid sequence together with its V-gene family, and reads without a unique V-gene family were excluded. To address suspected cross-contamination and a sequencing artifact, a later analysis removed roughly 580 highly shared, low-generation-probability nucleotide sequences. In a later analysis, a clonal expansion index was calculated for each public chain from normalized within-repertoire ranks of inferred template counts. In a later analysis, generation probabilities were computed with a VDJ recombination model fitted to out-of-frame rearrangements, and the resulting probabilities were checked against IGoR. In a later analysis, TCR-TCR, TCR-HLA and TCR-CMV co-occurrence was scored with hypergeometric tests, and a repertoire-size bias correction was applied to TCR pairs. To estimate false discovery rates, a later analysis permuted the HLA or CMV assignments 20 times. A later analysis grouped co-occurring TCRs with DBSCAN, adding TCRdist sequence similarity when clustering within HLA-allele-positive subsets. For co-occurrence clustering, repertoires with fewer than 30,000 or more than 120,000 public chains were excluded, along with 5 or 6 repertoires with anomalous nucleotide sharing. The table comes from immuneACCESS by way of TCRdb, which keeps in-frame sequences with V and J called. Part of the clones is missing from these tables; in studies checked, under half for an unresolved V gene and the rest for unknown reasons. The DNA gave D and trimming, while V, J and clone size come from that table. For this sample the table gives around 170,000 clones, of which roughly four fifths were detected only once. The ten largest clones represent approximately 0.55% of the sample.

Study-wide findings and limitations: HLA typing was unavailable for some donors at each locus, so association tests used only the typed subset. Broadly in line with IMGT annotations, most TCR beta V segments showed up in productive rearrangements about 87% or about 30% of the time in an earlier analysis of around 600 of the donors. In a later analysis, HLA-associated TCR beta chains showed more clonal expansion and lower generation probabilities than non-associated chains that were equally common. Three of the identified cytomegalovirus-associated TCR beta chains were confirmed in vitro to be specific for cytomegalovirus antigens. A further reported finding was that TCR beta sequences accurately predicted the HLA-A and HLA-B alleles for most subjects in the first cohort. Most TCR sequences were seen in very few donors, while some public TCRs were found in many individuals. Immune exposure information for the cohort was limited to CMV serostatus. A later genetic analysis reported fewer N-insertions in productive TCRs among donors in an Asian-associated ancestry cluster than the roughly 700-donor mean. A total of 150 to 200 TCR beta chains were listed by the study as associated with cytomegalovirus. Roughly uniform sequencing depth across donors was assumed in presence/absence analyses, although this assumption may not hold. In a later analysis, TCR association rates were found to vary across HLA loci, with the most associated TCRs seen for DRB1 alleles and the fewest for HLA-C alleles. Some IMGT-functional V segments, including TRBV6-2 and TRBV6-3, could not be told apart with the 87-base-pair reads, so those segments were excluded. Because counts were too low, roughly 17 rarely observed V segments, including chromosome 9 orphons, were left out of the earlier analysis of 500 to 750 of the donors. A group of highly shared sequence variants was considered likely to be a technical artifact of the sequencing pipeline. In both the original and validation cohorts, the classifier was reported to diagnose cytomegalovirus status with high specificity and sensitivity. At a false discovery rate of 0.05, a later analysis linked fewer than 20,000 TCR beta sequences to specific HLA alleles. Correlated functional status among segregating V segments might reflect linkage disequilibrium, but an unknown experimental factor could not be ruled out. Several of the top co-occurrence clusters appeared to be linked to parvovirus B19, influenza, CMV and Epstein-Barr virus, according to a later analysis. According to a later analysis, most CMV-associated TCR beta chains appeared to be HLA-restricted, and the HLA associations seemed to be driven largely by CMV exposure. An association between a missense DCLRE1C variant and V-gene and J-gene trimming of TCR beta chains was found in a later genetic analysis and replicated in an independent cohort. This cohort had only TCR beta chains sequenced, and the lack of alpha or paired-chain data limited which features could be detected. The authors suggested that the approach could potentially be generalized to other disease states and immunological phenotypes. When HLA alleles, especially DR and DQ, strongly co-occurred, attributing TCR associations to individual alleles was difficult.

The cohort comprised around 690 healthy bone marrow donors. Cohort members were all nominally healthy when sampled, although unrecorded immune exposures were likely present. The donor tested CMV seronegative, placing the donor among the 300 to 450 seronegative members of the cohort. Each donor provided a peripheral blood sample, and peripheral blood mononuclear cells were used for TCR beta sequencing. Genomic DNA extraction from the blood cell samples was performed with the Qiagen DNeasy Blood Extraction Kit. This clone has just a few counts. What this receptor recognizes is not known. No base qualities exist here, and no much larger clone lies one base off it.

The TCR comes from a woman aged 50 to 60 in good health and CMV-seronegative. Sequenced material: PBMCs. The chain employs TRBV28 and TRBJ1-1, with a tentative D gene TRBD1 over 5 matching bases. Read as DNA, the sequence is TGTGCCAGCAGTTTAAGGGCAGGGATTCTTCTGGGCACTGAAGCTTTCTTT. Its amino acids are CASSLRAGILLGTEAFF.